Listed here are 10 T cell receptor beta chains from one sample, sequenced in a study of blood T cell repertoires in COVID-19. TCRdb keeps only in-frame clones here, not all; method: immunoSEQ multiplex PCR. Of about 340,000 clones in the sample, about 90% are singletons; the top ten hold about 6%. The specimen was peripheral blood. The receptors shown here come from a woman aged 45-65 years with COVID-19, enrolled during active disease.

J is TRBJ2-7 and V is TRBV27; D is possibly TRBD2 (5 bases). The germline CDR1 and CDR2 sequences are MNHEY and SMNVEV (reference sequence). Trimming left V 0 bases short and J 3 bases short, with 12 bases between. The CDR3 runs to 15 residues. The CDR3 reads CASSLSTSAYYEQYF. CDR3 coding DNA: TGTGCCAGCAGTTTATCCACTAGTGCGTACTACGAGCAGTACTTC.

The rearrangement joins TRBV19 to TRBJ2-2; a possible D gene is TRBD1 (6 bases). The length of the CDR3 is 15 residues. V was pared by 7 bases and J by 8 bases, with 20 bases between. The germline V gene encodes CDR1 LNHDA and CDR2 SQIVND (reference sequence). The CDR3 DNA reads as TGTGCCAGTACCTACCGGGACACATTCGGGGGGGAGCTGTTTTTT. Its protein product is CASTYRDTFGGELFF.

The chain joins TRBV19 to TRBJ1-2, with D tentatively TRBD1 (6 bases). The germline V gene has CDR1 LNHDA and CDR2 SQIVND (reference sequence). The length of the CDR3 is 15 residues. The V end was cut by 3 bases, the J end by 4 bases, with 15 bases between. CDR3 DNA: TGTGCCAGTAGTATGAACGGGGGGCGCGGCTATGGCTACACCTTC. It encodes CASSMNGGRGYGYTF. The variable domain in full, with the rest retrieved from reference TRBV19 and TRBJ1-2, is DGGITQSPKYLFRKEGQNVTLSCEQNLNHDAMYWYRQDPGQGLRLIYYSQIVNDFQKGDIAEGYSVSREKKESFPLTVTSAQKNPTAFYLCASSMNGGRGYGYTFGSGTRLTVV.

In this sample, this clone turned up a few times. The chain links TRBV12-5 to TRBJ1-5, with D possibly TRBD1 on 5 matching bases. CDR1 is LGHNT and CDR2 is FRNRAP in the germline V gene. The CDR3 runs to 17 residues. V was cut by 1 base and J by 5 bases, with 18 bases left in between. For the CDR3, the DNA is TGTGCTAGTGGTTTGGCTGCGGGGCCGCAGTATTATCAGCCCCAGCATTTT. Translating it yields CASGLAAGPQYYQPQHF.

V usage is TRBV7-9 and J usage is TRBJ1-1, with 9 bases lining up with TRBD1. CDR3 size: 15 residues. CDR1 and CDR2 from the germline V gene are SEHNR and FQNEAQ (reference sequence). J was trimmed by 7 bases and V by 5 bases; bases with no gene match: 11. The CDR3, as DNA: TGTGCCAGCAGCAAGGGACAGGGTACCGTTATTGAAGCTTTCTTT. The encoded protein is CASSKGQGTVIEAFF.

This chain connects TRBV18 to TRBJ1-1; D is perhaps TRBD1 (6 bases). The CDR3 has 16 residues. V was trimmed by 1 base and J by 0 bases, leaving 12 bases between them. Per the germline V gene, CDR1 is KGHSH and CDR2 is LQKENI. In DNA, the CDR3 is TGTGCCAGCTCACCACGGCAGGGGCTTATGAACACTGAAGCTTTCTTT. It translates to CASSPRQGLMNTEAFF.

As DNA, the CDR3 is TGTGCCTGGAGGCAGGGCGAATGGACTGAAGCTTTCTTT. Its protein is CAWRQGEWTEAFF. The V and J genes are TRBV30 and TRBJ1-1; D may be TRBD1 (5 bases). V was shortened by 3 bases and J by 5 bases, with 13 bases between the two germline ends. This CDR3 is built from 13 residues. Germline V gene sequence: CDR1 GTSNPN, CDR2 SVGIG (reference sequence).

This chain joins TRBV2 and TRBJ1-2; D is undetermined. Germline V gives CDR1 SNHLY, CDR2 FYNNEI. The CDR3 is 12 amino acids. Trimming pared 6 bases from V and 3 bases from J, leaving 8 bases between. CDR3 coding DNA: TGTGCCAGCAGCCAGCAGGACTATGGCTACACCTTC. Amino acids: CASSQQDYGYTF.

The rearrangement joins TRBV5-1 to TRBJ2-7; perhaps TRBD2 as D (5 bases). V dropped 2 bases and J dropped 7 bases, with 13 bases sitting between them. CDR1 and CDR2 from the germline V gene are SGHRS and YFSETQ. This CDR3 has 13 residues. CDR3: CASSFESRREQYF. The CDR3 DNA reads TGCGCCAGCAGCTTTGAATCCCGGAGGGAGCAGTACTTC.

The J gene is TRBJ2-1, the V gene TRBV4-3; the match to TRBD2 covers 9 bases. J was trimmed by 0 bases and V by 0 bases; bases with no gene match: 6. The germline V gene has CDR1 LGHNA and CDR2 YSLEER. The CDR3 loop spans 18 amino acids. The CDR3 DNA sequence: TGCGCCAGCAGCCAAGACCCTAGCGGGGCAAGCTCCTACAATGAGCAGTTCTTC. Translating it yields CASSQDPSGASSYNEQFF.